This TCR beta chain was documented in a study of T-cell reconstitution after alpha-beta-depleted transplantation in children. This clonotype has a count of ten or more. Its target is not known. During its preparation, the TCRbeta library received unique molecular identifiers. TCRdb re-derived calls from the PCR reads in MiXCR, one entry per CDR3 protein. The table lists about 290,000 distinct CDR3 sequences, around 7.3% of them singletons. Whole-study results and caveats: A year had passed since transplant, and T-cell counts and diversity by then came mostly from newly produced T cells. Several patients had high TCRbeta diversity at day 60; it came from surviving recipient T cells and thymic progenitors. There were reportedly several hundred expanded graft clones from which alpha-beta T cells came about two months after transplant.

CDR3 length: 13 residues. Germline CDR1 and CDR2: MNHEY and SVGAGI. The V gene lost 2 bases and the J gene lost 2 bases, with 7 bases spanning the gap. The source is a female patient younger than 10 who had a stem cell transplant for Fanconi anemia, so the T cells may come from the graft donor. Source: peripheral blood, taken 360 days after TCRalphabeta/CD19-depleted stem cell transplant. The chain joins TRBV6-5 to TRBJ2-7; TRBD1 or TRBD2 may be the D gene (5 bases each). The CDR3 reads CASSYRGAYEQYF. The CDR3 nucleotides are TGTGCCAGCAGTTACAGGGGAGCCTACGAGCAGTACTTC.